The 19 T cell receptor beta chains given below trace back to one sample, sequenced in a study of T cell responses to AZD1222 COVID-19 vaccine. Some clones are missing from TCRdb's copy, which holds only in-frame ones; the method was immunoSEQ multiplex PCR. The table records about 100,000 clones, 87% of them present only once. The source material was peripheral blood, sampled on day 0 of MenACWY control vaccination. These receptor sequences come from an adult in good health.

This chain connects TRBV6-5 to TRBJ1-6; D ambiguous. The CDR3 contains 16 residues. The ends were cut back, 0 bases at V and 15 bases at J, with 21 bases in the middle. The germline gives CDR1 MNHEY, CDR2 SVGAGI. The CDR3 DNA reads TGTGCCAGCAGTTACTCGACGCCAAGGGCTGGTTCTAACCTCCACTTT. Protein product: CASSYSTPRAGSNLHF.

CDR3 loop: CASRGQASSYEQYF. CDR3 DNA sequence: TGTGCCAGCAGGGGACAGGCCTCCTCCTACGAGCAGTACTTC. The V gene is TRBV2, the J gene TRBJ2-7; 8 bases line up with TRBD1. The CDR3 loop spans 14 amino acids. Trimming cost V 6 bases and J 0 bases; bases outside gene matches: 4. The germline V gene has CDR1 SNHLY and CDR2 FYNNEI.

The chain is built from TRBV21-1 and TRBJ1-2. TRBV21-1 is designated a pseudogene. CDR3 length equals 13 residues. CDR3 in amino acids: CASSFPGRDGYTF. CDR3 DNA sequence: TGTGCCAGCAGCTTTCCCGGGAGGGATGGCTACACCTTC.

In this sample, this clone turned up a few times. Written as DNA, the CDR3 is TGTGCCAGCAGTTCGGGACGAGGCTACACCTTC. Its protein product is CASSSGRGYTF. The chain couples TRBV28 to TRBJ1-2; tentatively, D is TRBD1 (5 bases). The CDR3 is 11 amino acids. The V end lost 4 bases, the J end lost 8 bases, and 8 bases lay between the germline ends. Germline CDR1 MDHEN, CDR2 SYDVKM.

The V and J genes are TRBV19 and TRBJ1-6; D uncertain. CDR1 and CDR2 (germline): LNHDA, SQIVND (reference sequence). This CDR3 contains 14 residues. Trimming removed 4 bases from V and 9 bases from J, with 13 bases in between. The CDR3 here is CASSTLTKSSPLHF. DNA of the CDR3: TGTGCCAGTAGTACGCTCACAAAGAGTTCACCCCTCCACTTT. Full variable domain (outside the CDR3, taken from reference TRBV19 and TRBJ1-6): DGGITQSPKYLFRKEGQNVTLSCEQNLNHDAMYWYRQDPGQGLRLIYYSQIVNDFQKGDIAEGYSVSREKKESFPLTVTSAQKNPTAFYLCASSTLTKSSPLHFGNGTRLTVT.

V usage is TRBV27 and J usage is TRBJ2-7; 7 bases line up with TRBD1. The V segment lost 7 bases and the J segment 4 bases; nucleotides outside the gene matches: 10. This CDR3 is built from 14 residues. CDR1 and CDR2 from the germline V gene are MNHEY and SMNVEV (reference sequence). In DNA form, the CDR3 reads TGTGCCAGCAATACCGGGACAGAACCTTACGAGCAGTACTTC. It yields the protein CASNTGTEPYEQYF.

The chain carries TRBV7-8 and TRBJ1-1; a possible D gene is TRBD1 (5 bases). The V gene's germline CDR1 is SGHVS and CDR2 FQNEAQ. V shed 5 bases and J shed 3 bases, with 13 bases lying between them. The length of the CDR3 is 14 residues. The CDR3 spells CASSLIRGDTEAFF. The DNA of the CDR3 is TGTGCCAGCAGCCTGATCCGGGGGGACACTGAAGCTTTCTTT.

The chain recombines TRBV6-5 with TRBJ2-7; D is undetermined. Germline loops: CDR1 MNHEY, CDR2 SVGAGI. The CDR3 consists of 15 residues. V dropped 0 bases and J dropped 0 bases, with 9 bases sitting between them. The CDR3 coding sequence is TGTGCCAGCAGTTACTCGAAAGCAGGCTCCTACGAGCAGTACTTC. Encoded protein: CASSYSKAGSYEQYF.

The chain uses TRBV19 and TRBJ1-6, with 7 bases identical to TRBD1. The V gene end was trimmed by 5 bases and the J gene end by 10 bases; junction bases not matched to a gene: 2. The CDR3 runs to 12 residues. Germline values: CDR1 LNHDA, CDR2 SQIVND (reference sequence). CDR3 nucleotide sequence: TGTGCCAGTAGTTCGACAGGGTCACCCCTCCACTTT. Residues: CASSSTGSPLHF.

This chain links TRBV18 with TRBJ2-7; D remains unclear. The CDR3 runs 14 residues. Trimming pared 3 bases from V and 3 bases from J, leaving 12 bases between. Germline CDR1 is KGHSH and CDR2 is LQKENI. CDR3 nucleotides: TGTGCCAGCTCACCCGACACCCCGTACTACGAGCAGTACTTC. This encodes CASSPDTPYYEQYF.

The chain combines TRBV28 with TRBJ1-2; D is ambiguous. Germline V gene sequence: CDR1 MDHEN, CDR2 SYDVKM. V was cut by 10 bases and J by 3 bases, with 21 bases left in between. CDR3 length equals 15 residues. CDR3 bases: TGTGCCACCATCCAGAGCCTCCCCGGGGACTATGGCTACACCTTC. Its translation: CATIQSLPGDYGYTF.

V gene TRBV12-3 or TRBV12-4 combines with J gene TRBJ1-2; D not certain. Trimming stripped 3 bases from V and 4 bases from J, with 9 bases between. This CDR3 region has 13 residues. CDR3: CASSFDGTYGYTF. For the CDR3, the DNA is TGTGCCAGCAGTTTTGACGGTACCTATGGCTACACCTTC.

The chain links TRBV24-1 to TRBJ2-1, with a tentative D call TRBD1 (6 bases). The CDR3 contains 16 residues. Trimming stripped 1 base from V and 7 bases from J, with 16 bases between. Germline CDR1 KGHDR, CDR2 SFDVKD. CDR3 coding DNA: TGTGCCACCAGTGATTTAGGGCAGGGGTGGGGTAATGAGCAGTTCTTC. This gives the protein CATSDLGQGWGNEQFF.

This clone came up a few times. The chain carries TRBV5-4 and TRBJ1-1; TRBD1 might be the D (6 bases). Germline-derived CDR1 and CDR2 are SGHNT and YYREEE (reference sequence). V lost 1 base and J lost 1, with 11 bases in between. The CDR3 consists of 15 residues. CDR3 sequence (DNA): TGTGCCAGCAGCTTGCAGTCAGGGGAGAACACTGAAGCTTTCTTT. Translation gives CASSLQSGENTEAFF.

V and J are TRBV6-1 and TRBJ1-2; D call uncertain. The V gene's germline CDR1 is MNHNS and CDR2 SASEGT. This CDR3 has 15 amino acids. Trimming stripped 0 bases from V and 2 bases from J, with 10 bases between. The CDR3 sequence: CASSEARRSNYGYTF. The DNA of the CDR3 is TGTGCCAGCAGTGAAGCGCGCAGGTCCAACTATGGCTACACCTTC.

This chain uses TRBV24-1 with TRBJ2-1; 10 nucleotides line up with TRBD2. The CDR3 has 17 amino acids. Trimming removed 7 bases from V and 4 bases from J; junction bases left unmatched: 12. CDR1 is KGHDR and CDR2 is SFDVKD in the germline V gene. CDR3 protein: CATSRPGASGSYNEQFF. The DNA of the CDR3 is TGTGCCACCAGCCGCCCGGGGGCTAGCGGGAGTTACAATGAGCAGTTCTTC.

The chain combines TRBV19 with TRBJ1-6, with a weak D call TRBD1 (6 bases). The CDR3 is made up of 16 amino acids. V gave up 4 bases and J gave up 1 base, with 11 bases separating them. The germline gives CDR1 LNHDA, CDR2 SQIVND (reference sequence). The CDR3 nucleotides are TGTGCCAGTAGTAACAGGGCAGAATCCTATAATTCACCCCTCCACTTT. Amino acids: CASSNRAESYNSPLHF.

This clone was recorded a few times. The rearrangement uses TRBV7-2 and TRBJ2-7, with D perhaps assigned TRBD1 or TRBD2 (5 bases each). Trimming removed 1 base at V and 1 base at J, with 8 bases between. Per the germline V gene, CDR1 is SGHTA and CDR2 is FQGNSA. This CDR3 is 14 amino acids long. The CDR3 is CASSLDEGSYEQYF. The CDR3 DNA is TGTGCCAGCAGCTTAGATGAGGGGTCCTACGAGCAGTACTTC.

CDR3 residues: CASSYSRGTEAFF. DNA of the CDR3: TGTGCCAGCAGTTACTCGAGAGGCACTGAAGCTTTCTTT. The chain employs TRBV6-5 and TRBJ1-1; D unclear. The germline V gene has CDR1 MNHEY and CDR2 SVGAGI. CDR3 size: 13 residues. V lost 0 bases to trimming and J lost 4 bases, with 6 bases between them.